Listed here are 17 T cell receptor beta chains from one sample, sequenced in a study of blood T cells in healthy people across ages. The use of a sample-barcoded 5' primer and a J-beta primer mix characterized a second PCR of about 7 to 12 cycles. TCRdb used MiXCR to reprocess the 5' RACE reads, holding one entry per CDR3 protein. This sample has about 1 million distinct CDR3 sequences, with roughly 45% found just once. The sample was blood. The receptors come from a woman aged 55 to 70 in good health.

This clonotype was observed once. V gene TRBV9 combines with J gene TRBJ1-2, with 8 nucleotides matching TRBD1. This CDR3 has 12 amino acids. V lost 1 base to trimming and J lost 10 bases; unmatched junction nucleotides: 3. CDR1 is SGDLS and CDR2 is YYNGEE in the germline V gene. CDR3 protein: CASSVPGGDYTF. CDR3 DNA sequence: TGTGCCAGCAGCGTACCAGGGGGCGACTACACCTTC.

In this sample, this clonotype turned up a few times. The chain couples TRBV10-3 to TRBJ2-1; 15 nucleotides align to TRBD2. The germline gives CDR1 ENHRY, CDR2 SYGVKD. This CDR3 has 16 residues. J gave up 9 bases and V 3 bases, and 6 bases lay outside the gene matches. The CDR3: CAISEPGLAGGTEQFF. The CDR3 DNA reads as TGTGCCATCAGTGAACCCGGACTAGCGGGAGGGACTGAGCAGTTCTTC.

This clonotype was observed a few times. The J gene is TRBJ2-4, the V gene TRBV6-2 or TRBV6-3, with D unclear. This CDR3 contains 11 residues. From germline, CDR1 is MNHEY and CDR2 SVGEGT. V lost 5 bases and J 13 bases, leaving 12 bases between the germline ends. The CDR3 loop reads CASSPLIEQYF. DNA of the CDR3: TGTGCCAGCAGTCCCTTGATTGAGCAGTACTTC.

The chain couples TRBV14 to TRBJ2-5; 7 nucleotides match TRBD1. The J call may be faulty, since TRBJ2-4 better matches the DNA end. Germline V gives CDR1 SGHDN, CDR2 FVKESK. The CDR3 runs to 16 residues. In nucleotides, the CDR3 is TGTGCCAGCAGCCAAGATCGGACAGGCACGCTTCGCATTCAGTACTTC. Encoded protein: CASSQDRTGTLRIQYF.

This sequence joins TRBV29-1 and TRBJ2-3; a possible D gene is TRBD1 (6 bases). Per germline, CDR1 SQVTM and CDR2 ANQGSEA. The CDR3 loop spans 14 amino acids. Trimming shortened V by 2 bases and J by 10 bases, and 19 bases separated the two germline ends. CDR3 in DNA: TGCAGCGTTGAACCCGGGACATCCCTGGGTGCGCAGTATTTT. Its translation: CSVEPGTSLGAQYF.

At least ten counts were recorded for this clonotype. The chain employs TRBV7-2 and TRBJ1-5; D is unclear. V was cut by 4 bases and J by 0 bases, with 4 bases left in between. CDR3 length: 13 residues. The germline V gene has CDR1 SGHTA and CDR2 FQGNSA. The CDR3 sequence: CASSYYSNQPQHF. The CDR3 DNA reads TGTGCCAGCAGCTATTATAGCAATCAGCCCCAGCATTTT.

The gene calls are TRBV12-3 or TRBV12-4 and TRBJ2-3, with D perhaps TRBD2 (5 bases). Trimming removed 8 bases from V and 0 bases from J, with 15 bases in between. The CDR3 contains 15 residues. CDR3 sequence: CASQTLGGSTDTQYF. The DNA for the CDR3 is TGTGCCAGCCAGACCCTCGGCGGGAGCACAGATACGCAGTATTTT.

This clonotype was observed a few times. The CDR3 loop is CASSLGSGTSVTYEQYF. CDR3 in DNA: TGTGCCAGCAGTCTTGGCAGCGGGACGTCGGTTACCTACGAGCAGTACTTC. The gene calls are TRBV27 and TRBJ2-7; 7 bases map to TRBD2. V lost 5 bases, J lost 2 bases, and 15 bases stayed unmatched. The germline CDR1 and CDR2 sequences are MNHEY and SMNVEV (reference sequence). The CDR3 loop spans 17 amino acids.

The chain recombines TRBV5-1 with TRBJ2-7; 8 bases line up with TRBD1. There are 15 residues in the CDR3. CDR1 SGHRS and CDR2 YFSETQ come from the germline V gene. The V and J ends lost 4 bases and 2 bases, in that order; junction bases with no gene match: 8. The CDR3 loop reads CASSRTGQETYEQYF. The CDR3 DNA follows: TGCGCCAGCAGCCGAACGGGACAGGAGACCTACGAGCAGTACTTC.

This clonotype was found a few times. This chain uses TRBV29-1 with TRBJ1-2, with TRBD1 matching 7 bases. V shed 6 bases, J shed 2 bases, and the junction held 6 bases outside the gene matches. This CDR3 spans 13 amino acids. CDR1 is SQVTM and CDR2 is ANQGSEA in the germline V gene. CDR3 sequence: CSVIGTENYGYTF. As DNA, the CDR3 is TGCAGCGTCATTGGGACAGAAAACTATGGCTACACCTTC.

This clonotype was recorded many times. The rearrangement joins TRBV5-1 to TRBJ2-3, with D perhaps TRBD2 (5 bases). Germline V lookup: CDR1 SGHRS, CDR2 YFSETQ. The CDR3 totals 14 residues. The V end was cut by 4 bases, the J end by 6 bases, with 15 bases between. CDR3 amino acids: CASSGGGATDTQYF. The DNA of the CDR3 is TGCGCCAGCAGCGGCGGAGGTGCGACGGATACGCAGTATTTT.

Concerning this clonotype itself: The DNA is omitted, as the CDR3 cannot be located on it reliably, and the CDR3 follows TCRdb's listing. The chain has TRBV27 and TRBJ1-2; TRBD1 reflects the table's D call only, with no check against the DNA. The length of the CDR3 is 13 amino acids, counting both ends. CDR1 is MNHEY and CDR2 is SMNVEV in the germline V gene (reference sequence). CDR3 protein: CASSFAGGSDCTF.

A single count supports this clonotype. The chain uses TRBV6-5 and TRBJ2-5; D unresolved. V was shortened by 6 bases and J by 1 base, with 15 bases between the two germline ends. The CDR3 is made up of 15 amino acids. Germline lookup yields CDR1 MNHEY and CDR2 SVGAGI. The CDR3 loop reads CASSPGPHTQETQYF. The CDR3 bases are TGTGCCAGCAGCCCGGGCCCCCATACCCAAGAGACCCAGTACTTC.

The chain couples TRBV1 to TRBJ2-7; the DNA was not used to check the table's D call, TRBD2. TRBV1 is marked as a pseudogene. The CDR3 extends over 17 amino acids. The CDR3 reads CTSSQVGRTSGNYEQYF. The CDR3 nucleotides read TGCACCAGCAGCCAAGTGGGACGGACTAGCGGGAACTACGAGCAGTACTTC.

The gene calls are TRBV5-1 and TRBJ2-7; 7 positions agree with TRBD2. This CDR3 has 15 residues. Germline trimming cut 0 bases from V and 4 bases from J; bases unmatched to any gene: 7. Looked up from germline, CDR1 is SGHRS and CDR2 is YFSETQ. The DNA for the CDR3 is TGCGCCAGCAGCTTGGAAGCCGGGAGGTTATACGAGCAGTACTTC. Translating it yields CASSLEAGRLYEQYF.

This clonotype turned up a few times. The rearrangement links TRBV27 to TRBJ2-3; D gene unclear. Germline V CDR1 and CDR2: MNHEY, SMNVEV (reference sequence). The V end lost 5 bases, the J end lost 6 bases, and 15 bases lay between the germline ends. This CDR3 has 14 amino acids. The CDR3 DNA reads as TGTGCCAGCAGTCCATGGGGTTCAGGTGATACGCAGTATTTT. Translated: CASSPWGSGDTQYF.

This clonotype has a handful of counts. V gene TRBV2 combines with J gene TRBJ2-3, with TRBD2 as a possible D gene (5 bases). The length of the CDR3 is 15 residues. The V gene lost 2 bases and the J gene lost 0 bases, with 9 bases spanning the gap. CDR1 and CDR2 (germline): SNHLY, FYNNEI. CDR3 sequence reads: CASSEYSVSTDTQYF. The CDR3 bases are TGTGCCAGCAGTGAATATAGCGTAAGCACAGATACGCAGTATTTT. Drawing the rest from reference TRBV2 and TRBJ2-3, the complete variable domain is EPEVTQTPSHQVTQMGQEVILRCVPISNHLYFYWYRQILGQKVEFLVSFYNNEISEKSEIFDDQFSVERPDGSNFTLKIRSTKLEDSAMYFCASSEYSVSTDTQYFGPGTRLTVL.